The 29 T cell receptor beta chains presented below share a single source sample, sequenced in a study of PD-L1 blockade in urothelial cancer listed by TCRdb under 2017. Library preparation used the immunoSEQ multiplex PCR assay. The table comes from immuneACCESS by way of TCRdb, which keeps in-frame sequences with V and J called. Part of the clones is missing from these tables; in studies checked, under half for an unresolved V gene and the rest for unknown reasons. The sample data list some 110,000 clones, and 80% to 95% of these were observed just once. The top ten hold more than 3% of the sample. According to the study, the label for this sample's time point signals: peripheral blood 6 weeks after treatment start. Source: PBMCs, taken around atezolizumab (anti-PD-L1) treatment. Every receptor here comes from a man aged 60-69 years with urothelial cancer.

J is TRBJ2-2 and V is TRBV5-4; tentative D call: TRBD1 (6 bases). The germline V and J ends were trimmed by 3 bases and 4 bases, with 16 bases remaining between them. The CDR3 is made up of 16 amino acids. Germline values: CDR1 SGHNT, CDR2 YYREEE (reference sequence). The CDR3 DNA reads as TGTGCCAGCAGCTCCCCGACAGGACAACGCACCGGGGAGCTGTTTTTT. Protein sequence: CASSSPTGQRTGELFF.

The chain combines TRBV4-1 with TRBJ2-1; 12 bases match TRBD2. The V and J ends lost 4 bases and 10 bases, in that order; junction bases with no gene match: 11. Per the germline V gene, CDR1 is MGHRA and CDR2 is YSYEKL. The CDR3 has 16 residues. The CDR3 sequence: CASSLGLAGGLGEQFF. The CDR3 DNA is TGCGCCAGCAGCCTCGGCCTAGCGGGGGGGCTTGGAGAGCAGTTCTTC.

This chain joins TRBV9 and TRBJ2-7, with 8 bases that match TRBD2. In germline, CDR1 is SGDLS, CDR2 YYNGEE. This CDR3 comprises 14 residues. V trimming: 0 bases; J trimming: 6 bases; junction bases outside the gene matches: 5. CDR3 nucleotides: TGTGCCAGCAGCGTAGCGGGGGGGGCGGTCGAGCAGTACTTC. Its translation is CASSVAGGAVEQYF.

The chain is built from TRBV4-1 and TRBJ2-7, with 9 bases fitting TRBD2. Trimming at V came to 3 bases and at J to 3 bases, leaving 9 bases not matched to a gene. Per germline, CDR1 MGHRA and CDR2 YSYEKL. This CDR3 has 16 residues. The CDR3 DNA reads as TGCGCCAGCAGCCAGGATGGGGGCGGGAGGGTCTACGAGCAGTACTTC. Its translation is CASSQDGGGRVYEQYF.

The V gene is TRBV19, the J gene TRBJ2-6; 7 bases map to TRBD1. Per the germline V gene, CDR1 is LNHDA and CDR2 is SQIVND (reference sequence). J was trimmed by 1 base and V by 3 bases; bases with no gene match: 12. The CDR3 contains 19 residues. DNA for the CDR3: TGTGCCAGTAGTATCCCCTACAGGGGTCCAGGATCTGGGGCCAACGTCCTGACTTTC. Encoded protein: CASSIPYRGPGSGANVLTF.

This chain links TRBV5-1 with TRBJ2-3, with TRBD2 matching over 10 bases. This CDR3 has 15 amino acids. V lost 3 bases and J lost 5; bases outside the gene matches: 6. CDR1 is SGHRS and CDR2 is YFSETQ in the germline V gene. This CDR3 is CASSSPSGGIDTQYF. The CDR3, as DNA: TGCGCCAGCAGCTCTCCTAGCGGGGGCATAGATACGCAGTATTTT.

This chain uses TRBV29-1 with TRBJ2-5, with TRBD2 matching over 11 bases. Germline CDR1 reads SQVTM; CDR2 reads ANQGSEA. The length of the CDR3 is 16 residues. Germline trimming cut 4 bases from V and 1 base from J; bases unmatched to any gene: 8. In DNA, the CDR3 is TGCAGCGTTGCATTACCGGGACTAGCGGTCCAAGAGACCCAGTACTTC. This encodes CSVALPGLAVQETQYF.

This rearrangement joins TRBV7-9 to TRBJ1-5; 8 nucleotides align to TRBD1. The trim removed 5 bases at V and 7 bases at J, leaving 10 bases unmatched. The CDR3 spans 15 residues. Germline CDR1 is SEHNR and CDR2 is FQNEAQ (reference sequence). CDR3 sequence: CASSHGQGKAQPQHF. The CDR3 nucleotides read TGTGCCAGCAGCCATGGACAGGGAAAGGCCCAGCCCCAGCATTTT.

This clone occurred once. The chain employs TRBV4-3 and TRBJ2-1; D gene ambiguous. CDR1 is LGHNA and CDR2 is YSLEER in the germline V gene. V was clipped by 1 base and J by 3 bases, with 4 bases between them. This CDR3 spans 13 amino acids. The CDR3 protein is CASSQGLYNEQFF. The CDR3 nucleotides are TGCGCCAGCAGCCAAGGACTCTACAATGAGCAGTTCTTC.

The chain has TRBV5-1 and TRBJ2-5; TRBD2 aligns across 9 bases. Germline V gene sequence: CDR1 SGHRS, CDR2 YFSETQ. The CDR3 loop spans 15 amino acids. The ends lost 1 base at V and 5 bases at J; junction bases unmatched: 6. The DNA of the CDR3 is TGCGCCAGCAGCTTGAGCGGGGGGCGAGGGGAGACCCAGTACTTC. Its translation is CASSLSGGRGETQYF.

The chain employs TRBV6-5 and TRBJ2-1; TRBD2 matches at 10 bases. Germline V gives CDR1 MNHEY, CDR2 SVGAGI. The CDR3 has 15 residues. Trimming cost V 2 bases and J 10 bases; bases outside gene matches: 8. In DNA, the CDR3 is TGTGCCAGCAGTTACAGAGCGGGAGGGAGGGGGGAGCAGTTCTTC. Residues: CASSYRAGGRGEQFF.

This chain joins TRBV28 and TRBJ2-3; TRBD1 aligns across 7 bases. Germline V CDR1 and CDR2: MDHEN, SYDVKM. The CDR3 extends over 12 amino acids. The ends lost 5 bases at V and 10 bases at J; junction bases unmatched: 6. CDR3 nucleotides: TGTGCCAGCAGTATGACAGGGCAGGCGCAGTATTTT. This codes for CASSMTGQAQYF.

The V gene is TRBV5-4, the J gene TRBJ2-7; 10 bases line up with TRBD1. The CDR3 length is 16 residues. In germline, CDR1 is SGHNT, CDR2 YYREEE (reference sequence). Trimming removed 2 bases from V and 1 base from J; junction bases left unmatched: 6. This CDR3 reads CASSFPGGQGSYEQYF. In DNA, the CDR3 is TGTGCCAGCAGCTTCCCGGGGGGACAGGGGTCCTACGAGCAGTACTTC.

The chain carries TRBV5-1 and TRBJ2-5; TRBD1 matches 8 bases. The CDR3 spans 15 residues. Germline loops: CDR1 SGHRS, CDR2 YFSETQ. The V gene end was trimmed by 4 bases and the J gene end by 4 bases; junction bases not matched to a gene: 9. The CDR3 DNA is TGCGCCAGCAGCCCACAAATCGGGACAGGAGAGACCCAGTACTTC. It specifies CASSPQIGTGETQYF.

The chain joins TRBV6-4 to TRBJ2-2, with TRBD1 identical over 10 bases. Losses at the gene ends were 7 bases for V and 6 bases for J; bases not matched to a gene: 5. The CDR3 is 14 amino acids. Per the germline V gene, CDR1 is MRHNA and CDR2 is SNTAGT. Here the CDR3 DNA reads TGTGCCAGCACCCCGACAGGGGGCTCCGGGGAGCTGTTTTTT. Encoded protein: CASTPTGGSGELFF.

The chain joins TRBV5-8 to TRBJ2-1; weak D call: TRBD1 (5 bases). The CDR3 contains 15 residues. V was pared by 0 bases and J by 7 bases, with 14 bases between. CDR1 is SGHTS, CDR2 YDEGEE, per germline. CDR3 bases: TGTGCCAGCAGCTTGGCCGGAAGGGGCTTGAATGAGCAGTTCTTC. Protein: CASSLAGRGLNEQFF.

This chain links TRBV30 with TRBJ2-1; the match to TRBD1 covers 7 bases. Germline-derived CDR1 and CDR2 are GTSNPN and SVGIG (reference sequence). This CDR3 spans 14 amino acids. J was trimmed by 6 bases and V by 0 bases; bases with no gene match: 5. CDR3 nucleotide sequence: TGTGCCTGGAGTGTATTTGACAGGGCCAATGAGCAGTTCTTC. Translation gives CAWSVFDRANEQFF.

The chain recombines TRBV25-1 with TRBJ2-7; D might be TRBD2 (6 bases). CDR1 and CDR2 (germline): MGHDK, SYGVNS. The V gene lost 8 bases and the J gene lost 3 bases, with 11 bases spanning the gap. The CDR3 length is 12 residues. The CDR3 bases are TGTGCCAGCGGAAAAGCGGGCTACGAGCAGTACTTC. Amino acids: CASGKAGYEQYF.

This chain connects TRBV4-1 to TRBJ1-1, with a tentative D call TRBD1 (6 bases). Germline CDR1 MGHRA, CDR2 YSYEKL. V was cut by 0 bases and J by 13 bases, with 18 bases left in between. This CDR3 spans 14 amino acids. The CDR3 nucleotides are TGCGCCAGCAGCCAAGATAGGGACAACCTCAAAGGTTTCTTT. It codes for CASSQDRDNLKGFF.

The J gene is TRBJ1-1, the V gene TRBV6-1, with D possibly TRBD1 on 5 matching bases. The CDR3 extends over 14 amino acids. The V end was cut by 1 base, the J end by 0 bases, with 6 bases between. Germline CDR1 is MNHNS and CDR2 is SASEGT. The CDR3: CASSEGQLNTEAFF. In DNA form, the CDR3 reads TGTGCCAGCAGTGAAGGACAGTTGAACACTGAAGCTTTCTTT.

V and J are TRBV29-1 and TRBJ2-1, with D tentatively TRBD1 (5 bases). This CDR3 is 14 amino acids long. V lost 7 bases and J 2 bases, leaving 15 bases between the germline ends. Germline assignment: CDR1 SQVTM and CDR2 ANQGSEA. CDR3 bases: TGCAGCGCCAAAGAAGGGGCGGCCTACAATGAGCAGTTCTTC. It yields the protein CSAKEGAAYNEQFF.

This clone was seen a single time. At the DNA level, this CDR3 is encoded by other sequences in the same sample as well. This chain joins TRBV9 and TRBJ2-1, with TRBD1 identical over 7 bases. This CDR3 spans 16 amino acids. Germline V gene lookup returns CDR1 SGDLS and CDR2 YYNGEE. V lost 4 bases to trimming and J lost 0 bases; unmatched junction nucleotides: 7. The CDR3 region is CASSLGQDSSYNEQFF. The CDR3 nucleotides read TGTGCCAGCAGCTTAGGACAGGACAGCTCCTACAATGAGCAGTTCTTC.

The chain links TRBV29-1 to TRBJ2-2; no firm D call. CDR1 and CDR2 (germline): SQVTM, ANQGSEA. Trimming removed 4 bases from V and 6 bases from J, with 6 bases in between. The CDR3 is 11 residues long. The CDR3 DNA is TGCAGCGTTGGGGCCCCCGGGGAGCTGTTTTTT. Translated, it gives CSVGAPGELFF.

This chain uses TRBV5-4 with TRBJ2-7, with 15 bases lining up with TRBD2. The CDR3 runs 18 residues. V dropped 1 base and J dropped 2; count of bases not matched to a gene: 7. CDR1 and CDR2 (germline): SGHNT, YYREEE (reference sequence). CDR3 in DNA: TGTGCCAGCAGCTTGAGGACTAGCGGGGGGGTGGCAACCTACGAGCAGTACTTC. Protein product: CASSLRTSGGVATYEQYF.

The chain combines TRBV2 with TRBJ1-2, with TRBD1 matching over 7 bases. V trimming: 9 bases; J trimming: 8 bases; junction bases outside the gene matches: 12. The CDR3 contains 13 residues. Germline V gives CDR1 SNHLY, CDR2 FYNNEI. CDR3 sequence: CARRQGLEVGYTF. The CDR3 bases are TGTGCCAGGAGACAGGGTTTGGAGGTCGGCTACACCTTC.

J is TRBJ1-5 and V is TRBV5-1, with TRBD1 as a possible D gene (6 bases). V was cut by 0 bases and J by 2 bases, with 18 bases left in between. Germline V gene lookup returns CDR1 SGHRS and CDR2 YFSETQ. The CDR3 contains 18 residues. The CDR3: CASSLAPLQGKGNQPQHF. CDR3 nucleotide sequence: TGCGCCAGCAGCTTGGCCCCCCTACAGGGCAAAGGCAATCAGCCCCAGCATTTT.

The rearrangement links TRBV5-8 to TRBJ2-1; 11 bases are shared with TRBD2. Germline trimming cut 4 bases from V and 2 bases from J; bases unmatched to any gene: 8. This CDR3 contains 17 residues. Germline CDR1 and CDR2: SGHTS and YDEGEE. CDR3 in DNA: TGTGCCAGCAGCCAACCAGTAGCGGGGGGGCCCTACAATGAGCAGTTCTTC. The encoded protein is CASSQPVAGGPYNEQFF.

The V gene is TRBV27, the J gene TRBJ2-7; no definite D call. V dropped 9 bases and J dropped 2 bases, with 14 bases sitting between them. The CDR3 runs to 13 residues. CDR1 and CDR2 from the germline V gene are MNHEY and SMNVEV (reference sequence). Here the CDR3 DNA reads TGTGCCAGTAGAACCCCAGGAACCTACGAGCAGTACTTC. Amino acid sequence: CASRTPGTYEQYF.

This sequence joins TRBV6-6 and TRBJ2-2, with TRBD1 matching over 8 bases. J gave up 7 bases and V 8 bases, and 9 bases lay outside the gene matches. Germline V gives CDR1 MNHNY, CDR2 SVGAGI (reference sequence). The CDR3 consists of 14 residues. The DNA of the CDR3 is TGTGCCAGCTACGGCGCAGGGGGCGGCGGGGAGCTGTTTTTT. Its translation: CASYGAGGGGELFF.